These 25 T cell receptor beta chains originate from one sample sequenced in a study of T cells in Graves' hyperthyroidism and ophthalmopathy. The CDR3 regions of TCR beta were amplified from RNA transcripts. During a first-round RT-PCR of the TCR CDR3, the HTBI primer set was used. A single record per CDR3 protein comes from TCRdb applying MiXCR to the multiplex PCR reads. This table has around 600,000 distinct CDR3 sequences, 13% to 15% appearing once. Sequenced sample: blood. Receptors originate from a woman in her 50s with Graves' ophthalmopathy.

This clonotype was picked up many times. The chain has TRBV28 and TRBJ2-7, with TRBD2 matching 15 bases. Per the germline V gene, CDR1 is MDHEN and CDR2 is SYDVKM. The CDR3 spans 19 residues. V gave up 6 bases and J gave up 3 bases; unmatched junction bases: 15. CDR3 sequence: CASSGGLAGGRYTNYEQYF. CDR3 bases: TGTGCCAGCAGCGGGGGACTAGCGGGAGGTCGTTACACCAACTACGAGCAGTACTTC. Drawing the rest from reference TRBV28 and TRBJ2-7, the complete variable domain is DVKVTQSSRYLVKRTGEKVFLECVQDMDHENMFWYRQDPGLGLRLIYFSYDVKMKEKGDIPEGYSVSREKKERFSLILESASTNQTSMYLCASSGGLAGGRYTNYEQYFGPGTRLTVT.

In its sample, this clonotype was seen many times. V is TRBV30 and J is TRBJ2-7; TRBD1 agrees at 7 bases. Germline-derived CDR1 and CDR2 are GTSNPN and SVGIG (reference sequence). This CDR3 is 13 amino acids long. With 8 bases clipped from V and 4 bases from J, the junction kept 11 bases outside the gene matches. CDR3 region: CAGETGNTYEQYF. The CDR3 DNA reads as TGTGCCGGAGAGACAGGGAACACTTACGAGCAGTACTTC. The full variable domain, its missing parts supplied by reference TRBV30 and TRBJ2-7, is SQTIHQWPATLVQPVGSPLSLECTVEGTSNPNLYWYRQAAGRGLQLLFYSVGIGQISSEVPQNLSASRPQDRQFILSSKKLLLSDSGFYLCAGETGNTYEQYFGPGTRLTVT.

This clonotype came up many times. This rearrangement joins TRBV12-3 or TRBV12-4 to TRBJ1-2; tentative D call: TRBD1 (5 bases). The CDR3 extends over 12 amino acids. V lost 7 bases and J lost 6, with 12 bases in between. CDR3 protein: CASTLRGDGYTF. Written as DNA, the CDR3 is TGTGCCAGCACTTTGAGAGGGGATGGCTACACCTTC.

This clonotype was counted at least ten times. The chain is built from TRBV20-1 and TRBJ2-1; tentatively, D is TRBD2 (5 bases). V was clipped by 6 bases and J by 0 bases, with 9 bases between them. Germline CDR1 reads DFQATT; CDR2 reads SNEGSKA (reference sequence). CDR3 length: 13 residues. In DNA form, the CDR3 reads TGCAGTGCCCAGCGGACCTCCTACAATGAGCAGTTCTTC. Translation: CSAQRTSYNEQFF.

This clonotype was seen repeatedly, ten times or more. In DNA, the CDR3 is TGTGCCAGCAGCTTAACAAGGACTAGCCGGGAGCTGTTTTTT. It is translated as CASSLTRTSRELFF. The chain joins TRBV7-3 to TRBJ2-2, with 8 bases identical to TRBD2. Germline V gene lookup returns CDR1 SGHTA and CDR2 FQGTGA. V gave up 0 bases and J gave up 9 bases; unmatched junction bases: 3. The CDR3 extends over 14 amino acids.

V and J are TRBV9 and TRBJ1-2; a possible D gene is TRBD1 (5 bases). Germline V gene lookup returns CDR1 SGDLS and CDR2 YYNGEE. The CDR3 is 15 residues long. The V gene lost 2 bases and the J gene lost 4 bases, with 15 bases spanning the gap. The CDR3 sequence: CASSVELGALYGYTF. As DNA, the CDR3 is TGTGCCAGCAGCGTCGAACTTGGGGCCCTCTATGGCTACACCTTC. The complete variable domain, with remaining parts taken from reference TRBV9 and TRBJ1-2, reads DSGVTQTPKHLITATGQRVTLRCSPRSGDLSVYWYQQSLDQGLQFLIQYYNGEERAKGNILERFSAQQFPDLHSELNLSSLELGDSALYFCASSVELGALYGYTFGSGTRLTVV.

This clonotype showed up just a few times. This chain joins TRBV12-3 or TRBV12-4 and TRBJ2-1, with D possibly TRBD2 on 6 matching bases. The CDR3 covers 12 residues. With 5 bases removed from V and 12 bases from J, the gap between germline ends came to 14 bases. In DNA, the CDR3 is TGTGCCAGCAGTCCCTCCAAGGGAGGGCAGTTCTTC. Its translation: CASSPSKGGQFF.

This clonotype showed up just a few times. This chain links TRBV12-3 or TRBV12-4 with TRBJ2-7; 13 positions match TRBD2. With 2 bases clipped from V and 4 bases from J, the junction kept 11 bases outside the gene matches. There are 18 residues in the CDR3. The CDR3 region has the DNA TGTGCCAGCAGTTTATCCGGACTAGCGGGAGTGTCAGCATACGAGCAGTACTTC. This translates into CASSLSGLAGVSAYEQYF.

At least ten counts were recorded for this clonotype. V is TRBV6-2 or TRBV6-3 and J is TRBJ1-1; D not resolved. Trimming pared 0 bases from V and 2 bases from J, leaving 10 bases between. Germline assignment: CDR1 MNHEY and CDR2 SVGEGT. The CDR3 loop spans 15 amino acids. The CDR3 sequence is CASSYSRTLNTEAFF. DNA for the CDR3: TGTGCCAGCAGTTACTCGAGGACCCTTAACACTGAAGCTTTCTTT.

This chain uses TRBV6-4 with TRBJ2-1; 9 bases agree with TRBD2. The CDR3 runs to 15 residues. Per germline, CDR1 MRHNA and CDR2 SNTAGT. The trim removed 2 bases at V and 8 bases at J, leaving 7 bases unmatched. CDR3 amino acids: CASSDEAGGLDEQFF. The DNA for the CDR3 is TGTGCCAGCAGTGACGAAGCGGGAGGTCTGGATGAGCAGTTCTTC.

The count of this clonotype is one. This rearrangement joins TRBV29-1 to TRBJ1-3; 9 nucleotides line up with TRBD1. Trimming removed 6 bases from V and 0 bases from J; junction bases left unmatched: 9. CDR1 SQVTM and CDR2 ANQGSEA come from the germline V gene. The CDR3 consists of 16 residues. CDR3 in amino acids: CSVRGATGGSGNTIYF. The CDR3 bases are TGCAGCGTCAGGGGCGCGACAGGGGGCTCTGGAAACACCATATATTTT.

CDR3: CATSDGGFGSNQPQHF. The CDR3 DNA sequence: TGTGCCACCAGTGATGGGGGATTTGGGAGCAATCAGCCCCAGCATTTT. The genes are TRBV24-1 and TRBJ1-5; tentatively, D is TRBD1 (5 bases). The CDR3 loop spans 16 amino acids. CDR1 is KGHDR and CDR2 is SFDVKD in the germline V gene. Trimming cost V 3 bases and J 1 base, with 12 bases left between them.

This clonotype was counted many times. The chain has TRBV20-1 and TRBJ2-7; TRBD2 matches 8 bases. There are 14 residues in the CDR3. J was trimmed by 2 bases and V by 5 bases; bases with no gene match: 8. The germline gives CDR1 DFQATT, CDR2 SNEGSKA (reference sequence). CDR3 nucleotides: TGCAGTGCTCGCCTAGCGGGCACAACCTACGAGCAGTACTTC. It encodes CSARLAGTTYEQYF.

This clonotype was seen at least ten times. The chain joins TRBV11-3 to TRBJ2-1; the match to TRBD2 covers 15 bases. CDR3 length: 15 residues. The germline V gene encodes CDR1 SGHNT and CDR2 YENEEA. The junction had 5 bases not matched to a gene; V was cut back by 5 bases and J by 9 bases. CDR3 coding DNA: TGTGCCAGCAGCGTCCCGGGACTAGCGGGAGGTGAGCAGTTCTTC. This translates into CASSVPGLAGGEQFF.

This clonotype has a count of ten or more. V and J are TRBV12-3 or TRBV12-4 and TRBJ2-5; D is unclear. CDR3 length: 14 amino acids. V lost 4 bases to trimming and J lost 7 bases, with 16 bases between them. In DNA, the CDR3 is TGTGCCAGCAGTTCCCACGCACCCGGCGGGACCCAGTACTTC. Translated, it gives CASSSHAPGGTQYF.

In this sample, this clonotype turned up a few times. The CDR3 is CASSEGGGQYF. The CDR3 DNA is TGTGCCAGCAGTGAAGGGGGCGGGCAGTACTTC. The V and J genes are TRBV25-1 and TRBJ2-7; TRBD1 might be the D (6 bases). The V end was cut by 2 bases, the J end by 9 bases, with 8 bases between. Per germline, CDR1 MGHDK and CDR2 SYGVNS. The CDR3 totals 11 residues.

The chain carries TRBV27 and TRBJ1-5, with D possibly TRBD1 on 6 matching bases. The CDR3 covers 15 residues. Looked up from germline, CDR1 is MNHEY and CDR2 is SMNVEV (reference sequence). The germline V and J ends were trimmed by 4 bases and 1 base, with 11 bases remaining between them. The DNA of the CDR3 is TGTGCCAGCAGTTCAAAACAGGGAAGCAATCAGCCCCAGCATTTT. Encoded protein: CASSSKQGSNQPQHF.

This clonotype was detected only a few times. The V gene is TRBV19, the J gene TRBJ1-1; D is unclear. The CDR3 consists of 14 residues. Per germline, CDR1 LNHDA and CDR2 SQIVND (reference sequence). Trimming removed 3 bases from V and 4 bases from J, with 12 bases in between. The CDR3 bases are TGTGCCAGTAGTATTGGGCGGGTGGGCACTGAAGCTTTCTTT. It encodes CASSIGRVGTEAFF.

Details on this clonotype: This CDR3 fails to terminate in the conserved phenylalanine or tryptophan, so it likely reflects a read error. The gene calls are TRBV14 and TRBJ1-1, with D unclear. This CDR3 has 14 amino acids. Per germline, CDR1 SGHDN and CDR2 FVKESK. V was trimmed by 4 bases and J by 0 bases, leaving 9 bases between them. This CDR3 is CASSRRGLNTEAFL. CDR3 coding DNA: TGTGCCAGCAGCCGACGAGGGCTGAACACTGAAGCTTTCCTT.

This clonotype was recorded at least ten times. The rearrangement uses TRBV3-1 and TRBJ2-5; the D is unclear. From germline, CDR1 is LGHDT and CDR2 YNNKEL (reference sequence). V lost 4 bases to trimming and J lost 2 bases, with 14 bases between them. The CDR3 spans 15 residues. CDR3 amino acids: CASSPSGRVQETQYF. CDR3 sequence (DNA): TGTGCCAGCAGCCCAAGTGGTAGGGTTCAAGAGACCCAGTACTTC.

Many counts were recorded for this clonotype. The chain is built from TRBV10-3 and TRBJ1-1; D perhaps matches TRBD1 (6 bases). The germline V gene has CDR1 ENHRY and CDR2 SYGVKD. CDR3 length equals 12 residues. V dropped 6 bases and J dropped 10 bases, with 15 bases sitting between them. The DNA for the CDR3 is TGTGCCATCAGCCCCGGGGGGCGGAGAGCTTTCTTT. Its translation: CAISPGGRRAFF.

A remark on this clonotype: A much larger clone differs by one base, so this may be a read error. The genes are TRBV7-2 and TRBJ2-1, with TRBD2 as a possible D gene (6 bases). The CDR3 is 14 residues long. The germline CDR1 and CDR2 sequences are SGHTA and FQGNSA. Trimming shortened V by 5 bases and J by 6 bases, and 14 bases separated the two germline ends. The CDR3 spells CASSPQGGGNEQFF. In nucleotides, the CDR3 is TGTGCCAGCAGCCCCCAGGGAGGAGGCAATGAGCAGTTCTTC.

The chain joins TRBV30 to TRBJ1-5, with 8 bases identical to TRBD1. Germline assignment: CDR1 GTSNPN and CDR2 SVGIG (reference sequence). The CDR3 sequence is 18 residues long. V was pared by 2 bases and J by 6 bases, with 18 bases of the junction left unmatched. The CDR3 coding sequence is TGTGCCTGGAGTCGTTGGGTCCCTAACAGGGGGGTTCTTCAGCCCCAGCATTTT. Its protein is CAWSRWVPNRGVLQPQHF. Filled out from reference TRBV30 and TRBJ1-5, the complete variable domain reads SQTIHQWPATLVQPVGSPLSLECTVEGTSNPNLYWYRQAAGRGLQLLFYSVGIGQISSEVPQNLSASRPQDRQFILSSKKLLLSDSGFYLCAWSRWVPNRGVLQPQHFGDGTRLSIL.

This clonotype was seen many times. The gene calls are TRBV7-8 and TRBJ1-2; 9 bases agree with TRBD1. The J segment lost 6 bases and the V segment lost 8 bases, leaving 13 bases of the junction unmatched. The CDR3 is 15 residues long. Germline V CDR1 and CDR2: SGHVS, FQNEAQ. The chain's CDR3 is CASAEEQGALNGYTF. The CDR3 bases are TGTGCCAGCGCAGAAGAACAGGGGGCGTTGAATGGCTACACCTTC. The complete variable domain, with remaining parts taken from reference TRBV7-8 and TRBJ1-2, reads GAGVSQSPRYKVAKRGQDVALRCDPISGHVSLFWYQQALGQGPEFLTYFQNEAQLDKSGLPSDRFFAERPEGSVSTLKIQRTQQEDSAVYLCASAEEQGALNGYTFGSGTRLTVV.

In this sample, this clonotype turned up many times. The J gene is TRBJ2-1, the V gene TRBV6-6, with no clear D. The CDR3 covers 17 residues. Trimming removed 0 bases at V and 0 bases at J, with 12 bases between. Germline V gene lookup returns CDR1 MNHNY and CDR2 SVGAGI (reference sequence). The CDR3 bases are TGTGCCAGCAGTTACTCATCCGCCCATCTCTCCTACAATGAGCAGTTCTTC. Encoded protein: CASSYSSAHLSYNEQFF.